This is a list of T cell receptor beta chains from one sample in a study of blood T cell repertoires in COVID-19. The assay was immunoSEQ multiplex PCR, and TCRdb's table has in-frame clones only and misses some. The sample carries 60,000 to 75,000 clones, 86% recorded once. The specimen sequenced was peripheral blood. The source is a man in his 70s with active COVID-19. Each CDR3 is given with its conserved first and last residue. The order of the fields is clone size, V gene, J gene, D gene, CDR3 protein, CDR3 DNA. The D gene is left open where the match is weak. Clone size is not always given. Where it is, it says once, few, many or a class for expanded clones.

size: once
V: TRBV19
J: TRBJ2-7
D: TRBD2
CDR3: CASSIARTSGVYEQYF
DNA: TGTGCCAGTAGTATAGCCAGGACTAGCGGGGTTTACGAGCAGTACTTC

size: .
V: TRBV11-3
J: TRBJ2-2
D: .
CDR3: CASSPRPGGELFF
DNA: TGTGCCAGCAGCCCCCGCCCCGGCGGGGAGCTGTTTTTT

size: few
V: TRBV10-3
J: TRBJ2-1
D: TRBD2
CDR3: CAISAHARLAGEGTYNEQFF
DNA: TGTGCCATCAGTGCCCACGCCCGACTAGCGGGAGAGGGGACCTACAATGAGCAGTTCTTC

size: .
V: TRBV24-1
J: TRBJ2-3
D: TRBD2
CDR3: CATSDTGGAGDTQYF
DNA: TGTGCCACCAGTGATACGGGGGGGGCCGGAGATACGCAGTATTTT

size: .
V: TRBV6-1
J: TRBJ2-7
D: .
CDR3: CASSEMSGGGPQYF
DNA: TGTGCCAGCAGTGAAATGTCCGGTGGCGGGCCCCAGTACTTC

size: .
V: TRBV27
J: TRBJ1-5
D: .
CDR3: CASSGGGQPQHF
DNA: TGTGCCAGCAGCGGGGGAGGGCAGCCCCAGCATTTT

size: .
V: TRBV6-6
J: TRBJ2-1
D: TRBD2
CDR3: CASSYGLAGPNNEQFF
DNA: TGTGCCAGCAGTTACGGACTAGCGGGACCTAACAATGAGCAGTTCTTC

size: .
V: TRBV5-6
J: TRBJ2-5
D: .
CDR3: CASSFWRGPETQYF
DNA: TGTGCCAGCAGCTTTTGGAGGGGTCCAGAGACCCAGTACTTC

size: once
V: TRBV7-9
J: TRBJ2-7
D: TRBD2
CDR3: CASSLGASGSRYEQYF
DNA: TGTGCCAGCAGCTTAGGGGCTAGCGGGAGTCGCTACGAGCAGTACTTC

size: .
V: TRBV11-3
J: TRBJ2-3
D: TRBD1
CDR3: CASSPRQGGADTQYF
DNA: TGTGCCAGCAGCCCGCGACAGGGGGGTGCAGATACGCAGTATTTT

size: few
V: TRBV19
J: TRBJ1-2
D: .
CDR3: CASRGARYGYTF
DNA: TGTGCCAGTAGGGGGGCGCGCTATGGCTACACCTTC

size: .
V: TRBV5-4
J: TRBJ2-3
D: TRBD2
CDR3: CASSLLAGGGTQYF
DNA: TGTGCCAGCAGCTTGCTAGCGGGAGGAGGCACGCAGTATTTT

size: .
V: TRBV19
J: TRBJ2-1
D: TRBD1
CDR3: CASSTRDRHNEQFF
DNA: TGTGCCAGTAGTACCCGGGACAGACACAATGAGCAGTTCTTC

size: .
V: TRBV4-3
J: TRBJ2-3
D: TRBD2
CDR3: CASSQEGLAGRADTQYF
DNA: TGCGCCAGCAGCCAAGAGGGCCTAGCGGGTAGGGCAGATACGCAGTATTTT

size: .
V: TRBV30
J: TRBJ1-6
D: .
CDR3: CAWSALWAISESPLHF
DNA: TGTGCCTGGAGCGCCCTTTGGGCCATTAGTGAATCACCCCTCCACTTT

size: .
V: TRBV27
J: TRBJ1-1
D: .
CDR3: CASSFLGSAAFF
DNA: TGTGCCAGCAGTTTCCTCGGGTCGGCAGCTTTCTTT

size: .
V: TRBV6-2/TRBV6-3
J: TRBJ2-3
D: .
CDR3: CASSPERPPTDTQYF
DNA: TGTGCCAGCAGCCCCGAGCGGCCCCCCACAGATACGCAGTATTTT

size: .
V: TRBV6-5
J: TRBJ1-1
D: .
CDR3: CASSRGLNTEAFF
DNA: TGTGCCAGCAGTAGAGGGTTGAACACTGAAGCTTTCTTT

size: .
V: TRBV12-3/TRBV12-4
J: TRBJ2-1
D: .
CDR3: CASNPSHARAQFF
DNA: TGTGCCAGCAACCCAAGCCACGCCCGTGCGCAGTTCTTC

size: .
V: TRBV5-1
J: TRBJ2-5
D: TRBD1
CDR3: CASSQGTGAETQYF
DNA: TGCGCCAGCAGCCAGGGGACAGGGGCAGAGACCCAGTACTTC

size: .
V: TRBV7-2
J: TRBJ2-7
D: .
CDR3: CASSFDPAGGEQYF
DNA: TGTGCCAGCAGCTTTGACCCGGCCGGGGGCGAGCAGTACTTC

size: .
V: TRBV10-3
J: TRBJ2-1
D: TRBD1
CDR3: CAISEGQPGTGDNEQFF
DNA: TGTGCCATCAGTGAGGGACAACCCGGGACAGGGGACAATGAGCAGTTCTTC

size: .
V: TRBV28
J: TRBJ2-4
D: .
CDR3: CASATWGELGTKNIQYF
DNA: TGTGCCAGCGCGACTTGGGGGGAGTTAGGAACCAAAAACATTCAGTACTTC

size: .
V: TRBV7-2
J: TRBJ2-5
D: .
CDR3: CASSSHRPRETQYF
DNA: TGTGCCAGCAGCTCCCATCGGCCGCGGGAGACCCAGTACTTC

size: .
V: TRBV6-2/TRBV6-3
J: TRBJ1-2
D: TRBD1
CDR3: CASSSPTGDPNYGYTF
DNA: TGTGCCAGCAGTTCCCCGACAGGGGACCCTAACTATGGCTACACCTTC

size: .
V: TRBV7-2
J: TRBJ2-6
D: .
CDR3: CASRLESGANVLTF
DNA: TGTGCCAGCCGCCTGGAGTCCGGGGCCAACGTCCTGACTTTC

size: once
V: TRBV7-3
J: TRBJ2-5
D: .
CDR3: CASSLSSQETQYF
DNA: TGTGCCAGCAGCTTATCTTCCCAAGAGACCCAGTACTTC

size: .
V: TRBV9
J: TRBJ2-2
D: TRBD2
CDR3: CASSGTSGVTGELFF
DNA: TGTGCCAGTTCCGGGACTAGCGGGGTCACCGGGGAGCTGTTTTTT

size: .
V: TRBV28
J: TRBJ1-2
D: .
CDR3: CASSLPEEGYTF
DNA: TGTGCCAGCAGTCTTCCAGAGGAGGGCTACACCTTC

size: .
V: TRBV19
J: TRBJ1-1
D: .
CDR3: CASSSGFGEAFF
DNA: TGTGCCAGTAGTTCCGGGTTTGGTGAAGCTTTCTTT

size: .
V: TRBV7-2
J: TRBJ1-5
D: .
CDR3: CASRQANSNQPQHF
DNA: TGTGCCAGCCGACAGGCCAATAGCAATCAGCCCCAGCATTTT

size: few
V: TRBV10-3
J: TRBJ1-5
D: .
CDR3: CAIGPGEVSNQPQHF
DNA: TGTGCCATCGGGCCGGGGGAGGTTAGCAATCAGCCCCAGCATTTT